This T cell receptor (beta chain) is from a study of T-cell memory formation after mild COVID-19. Whole-study results and caveats: The pre-infection memory compartment contained some responding clones, suggesting cross-reactive memory joined.

This clonotype was seen a few times. Its matching antigen is unknown. The length of the CDR3 is 11 residues. Looked up from germline, CDR1 is SGHAT and CDR2 is FQDESV (reference sequence). The ends were cut back, 4 bases at V and 7 bases at J, with 7 bases in the middle. TCRdb reprocessed the 5' RACE reads via MiXCR and lists one record per CDR3 protein. The sample contains about 290,000 distinct CDR3 sequences, roughly 15% of which appear only once. The V and J genes are TRBV11-1 and TRBJ1-1; D is uncertain. This clonotype originated in a man aged 18 to 30 who had mild COVID-19 (a few samples of this study predate the infection). Cell type and time point are not known. The source material was PBMCs or a T cell subset sorted from them (not recorded which). The CDR3 region is CASSWASEAFF. The CDR3 bases are TGTGCCAGCAGCTGGGCGAGTGAAGCTTTCTTT. Looking up the rest from reference TRBV11-1 and TRBJ1-1 gives the full variable domain: EAEVAQSPRYKITEKSQAVAFWCDPISGHATLYWYRQILGQGPELLVQFQDESVVDDSQLPKDRFSAERLKGVDSTLKIQPAELGDSAMYLCASSWASEAFFGQGTRLTVV.